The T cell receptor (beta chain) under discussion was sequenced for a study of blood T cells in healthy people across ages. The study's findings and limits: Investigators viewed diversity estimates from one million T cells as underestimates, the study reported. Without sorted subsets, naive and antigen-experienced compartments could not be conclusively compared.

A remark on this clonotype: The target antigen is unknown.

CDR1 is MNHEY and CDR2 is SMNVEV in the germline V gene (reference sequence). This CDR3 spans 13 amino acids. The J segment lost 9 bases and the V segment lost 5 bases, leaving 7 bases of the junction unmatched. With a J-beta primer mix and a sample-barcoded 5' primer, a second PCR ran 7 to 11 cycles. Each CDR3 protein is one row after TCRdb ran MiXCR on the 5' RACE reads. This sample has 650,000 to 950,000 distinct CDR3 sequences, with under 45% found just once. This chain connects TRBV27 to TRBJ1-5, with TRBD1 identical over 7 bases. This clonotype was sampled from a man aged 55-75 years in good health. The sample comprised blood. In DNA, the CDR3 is TGTGCCAGCAGTGTAACAGGGGTTCGGCCCCAGCATTTT. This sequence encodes CASSVTGVRPQHF.